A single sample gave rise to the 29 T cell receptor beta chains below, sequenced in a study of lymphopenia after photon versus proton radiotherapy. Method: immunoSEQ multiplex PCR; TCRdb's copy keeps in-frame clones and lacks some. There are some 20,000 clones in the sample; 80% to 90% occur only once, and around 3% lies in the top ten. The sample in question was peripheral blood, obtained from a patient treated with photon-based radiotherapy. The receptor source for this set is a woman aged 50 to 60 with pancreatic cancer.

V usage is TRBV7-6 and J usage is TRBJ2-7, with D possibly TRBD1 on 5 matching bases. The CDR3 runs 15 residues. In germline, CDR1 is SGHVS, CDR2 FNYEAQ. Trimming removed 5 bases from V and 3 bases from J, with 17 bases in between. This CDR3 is CASSISQPGNYEQYF. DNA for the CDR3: TGTGCCAGCAGCATTTCGCAGCCAGGGAACTACGAGCAGTACTTC.

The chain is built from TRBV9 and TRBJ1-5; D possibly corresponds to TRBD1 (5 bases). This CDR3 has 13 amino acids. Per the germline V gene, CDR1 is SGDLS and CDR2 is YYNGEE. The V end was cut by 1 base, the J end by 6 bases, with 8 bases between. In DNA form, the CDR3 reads TGTGCCAGCAGCGTAACCGGGGCTCAGCCCCAGCATTTT. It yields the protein CASSVTGAQPQHF. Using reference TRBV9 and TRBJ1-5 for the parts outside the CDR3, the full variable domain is DSGVTQTPKHLITATGQRVTLRCSPRSGDLSVYWYQQSLDQGLQFLIQYYNGEERAKGNILERFSAQQFPDLHSELNLSSLELGDSALYFCASSVTGAQPQHFGDGTRLSIL.

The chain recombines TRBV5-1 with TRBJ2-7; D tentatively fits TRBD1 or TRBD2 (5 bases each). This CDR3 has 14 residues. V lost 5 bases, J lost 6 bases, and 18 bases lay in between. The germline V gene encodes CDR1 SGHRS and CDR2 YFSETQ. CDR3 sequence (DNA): TGCGCCAGCAGGTCGGAGGCAGGGTCTCTCGAGCAGTACTTC. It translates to CASRSEAGSLEQYF.

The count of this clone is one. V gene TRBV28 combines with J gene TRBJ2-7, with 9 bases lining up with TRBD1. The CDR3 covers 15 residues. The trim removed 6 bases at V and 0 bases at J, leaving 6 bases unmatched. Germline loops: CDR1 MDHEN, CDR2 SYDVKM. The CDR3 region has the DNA TGTGCCAGCAGCCGCGACAGGGGGGACTCCTACGAGCAGTACTTC. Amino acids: CASSRDRGDSYEQYF. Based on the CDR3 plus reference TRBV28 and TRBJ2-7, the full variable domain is DVKVTQSSRYLVKRTGEKVFLECVQDMDHENMFWYRQDPGLGLRLIYFSYDVKMKEKGDIPEGYSVSREKKERFSLILESASTNQTSMYLCASSRDRGDSYEQYFGPGTRLTVT.

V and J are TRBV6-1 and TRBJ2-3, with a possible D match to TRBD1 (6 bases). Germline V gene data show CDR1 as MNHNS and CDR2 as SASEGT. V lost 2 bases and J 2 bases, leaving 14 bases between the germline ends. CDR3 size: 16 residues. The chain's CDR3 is CASSENVRGFTDTQYF. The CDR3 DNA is TGTGCCAGCAGTGAAAATGTCAGGGGTTTCACAGATACGCAGTATTTT.

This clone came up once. The CDR3 nucleotides read TGCGCCAGCCTCCCCACTAACGAAGCGGGAGGACCCCCGAGGGGTCGAGGGACCGGGGAGCTGTTTTTT. Protein sequence: CASLPTNEAGGPPRGRGTGELFF. The chain is built from TRBV5-1 and TRBJ2-2; 9 nucleotides match TRBD2. CDR3 length equals 23 residues. V was pared by 7 bases and J by 5 bases, with 33 bases of the junction left unmatched. Germline V gene data show CDR1 as SGHRS and CDR2 as YFSETQ.

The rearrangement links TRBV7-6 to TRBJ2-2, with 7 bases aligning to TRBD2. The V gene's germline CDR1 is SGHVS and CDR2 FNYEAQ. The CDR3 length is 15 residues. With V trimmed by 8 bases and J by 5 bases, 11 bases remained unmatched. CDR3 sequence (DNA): TGTGCCAGCTCCGCGGGAGCGGTAGGGACCGGGGAGCTGTTTTTT. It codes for CASSAGAVGTGELFF.

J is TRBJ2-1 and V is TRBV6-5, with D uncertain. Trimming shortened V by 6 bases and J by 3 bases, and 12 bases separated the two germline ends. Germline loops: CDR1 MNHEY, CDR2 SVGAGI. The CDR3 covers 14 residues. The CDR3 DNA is TGTGCCAGCAGGGAGATAGGTCTCTACAATGAGCAGTTCTTC. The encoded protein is CASREIGLYNEQFF.

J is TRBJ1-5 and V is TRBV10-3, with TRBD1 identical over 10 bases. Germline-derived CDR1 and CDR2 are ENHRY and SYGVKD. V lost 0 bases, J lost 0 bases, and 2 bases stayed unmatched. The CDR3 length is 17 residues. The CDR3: CAISESGTGDSNQPQHF. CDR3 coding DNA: TGTGCCATCAGTGAGTCAGGGACAGGGGATAGCAATCAGCCCCAGCATTTT.

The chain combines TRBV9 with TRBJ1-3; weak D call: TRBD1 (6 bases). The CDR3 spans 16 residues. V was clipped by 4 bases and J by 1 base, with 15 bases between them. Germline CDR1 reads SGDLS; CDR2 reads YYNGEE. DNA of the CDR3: TGTGCCAGCAGCTCCCAAGGGGGGGGTTCTGGAAACACCATATATTTT. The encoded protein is CASSSQGGGSGNTIYF.

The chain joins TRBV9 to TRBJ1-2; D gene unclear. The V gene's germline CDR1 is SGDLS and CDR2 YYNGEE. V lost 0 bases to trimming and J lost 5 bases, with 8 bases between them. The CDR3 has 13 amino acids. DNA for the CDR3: TGTGCCAGCAGCGTAGATGGAGAATATGGCTACACCTTC. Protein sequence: CASSVDGEYGYTF.

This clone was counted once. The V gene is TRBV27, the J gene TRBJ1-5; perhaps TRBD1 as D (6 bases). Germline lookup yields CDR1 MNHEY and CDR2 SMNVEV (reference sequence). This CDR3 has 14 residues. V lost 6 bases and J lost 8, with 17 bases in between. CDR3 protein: CASRTLTAGEPQHF. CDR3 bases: TGTGCCAGCAGGACACTGACAGCAGGGGAGCCCCAGCATTTT.

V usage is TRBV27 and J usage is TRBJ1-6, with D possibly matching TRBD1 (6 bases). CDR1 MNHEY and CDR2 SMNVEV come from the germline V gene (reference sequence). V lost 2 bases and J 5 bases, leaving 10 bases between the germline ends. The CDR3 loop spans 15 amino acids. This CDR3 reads CASSLRPGDNSPLHF. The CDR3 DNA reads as TGTGCCAGCAGTTTAAGACCAGGGGATAATTCACCCCTCCACTTT.

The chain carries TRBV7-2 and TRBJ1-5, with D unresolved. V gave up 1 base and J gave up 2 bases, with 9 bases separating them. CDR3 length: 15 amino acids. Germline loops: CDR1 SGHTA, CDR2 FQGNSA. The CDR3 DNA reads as TGTGCCAGCAGCTTAGTAGGGTCGGGCAATCAGCCCCAGCATTTT. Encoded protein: CASSLVGSGNQPQHF.

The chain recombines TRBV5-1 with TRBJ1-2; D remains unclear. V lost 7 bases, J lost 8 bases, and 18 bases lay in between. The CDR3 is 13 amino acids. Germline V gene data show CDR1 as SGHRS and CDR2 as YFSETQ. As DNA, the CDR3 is TGCGCCAGCGGATTACCGGAGGCGAAAGGCTACACCTTC. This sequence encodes CASGLPEAKGYTF.

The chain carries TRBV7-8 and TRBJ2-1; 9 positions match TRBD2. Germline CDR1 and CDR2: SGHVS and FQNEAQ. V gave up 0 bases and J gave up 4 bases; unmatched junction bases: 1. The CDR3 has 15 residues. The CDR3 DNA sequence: TGTGCCAGCAGCTTAGCGAGCGGGGGGTACAATGAGCAGTTCTTC. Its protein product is CASSLASGGYNEQFF. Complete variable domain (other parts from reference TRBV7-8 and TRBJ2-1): GAGVSQSPRYKVAKRGQDVALRCDPISGHVSLFWYQQALGQGPEFLTYFQNEAQLDKSGLPSDRFFAERPEGSVSTLKIQRTQQEDSAVYLCASSLASGGYNEQFFGPGTRLTVL.

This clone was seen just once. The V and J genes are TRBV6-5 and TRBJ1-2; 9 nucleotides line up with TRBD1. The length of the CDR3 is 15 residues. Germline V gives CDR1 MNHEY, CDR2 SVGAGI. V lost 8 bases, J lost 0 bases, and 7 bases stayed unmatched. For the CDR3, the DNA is TGTGCCAGCCGGGGACAGGGAGGGGCTAACTATGGCTACACCTTC. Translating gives CASRGQGGANYGYTF.

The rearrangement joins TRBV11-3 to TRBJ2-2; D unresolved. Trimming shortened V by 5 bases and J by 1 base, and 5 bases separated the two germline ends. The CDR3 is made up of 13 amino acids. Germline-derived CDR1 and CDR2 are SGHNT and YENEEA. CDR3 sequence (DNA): TGTGCCAGCAGCAAACAGAACACCGGGGAGCTGTTTTTT. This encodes CASSKQNTGELFF.

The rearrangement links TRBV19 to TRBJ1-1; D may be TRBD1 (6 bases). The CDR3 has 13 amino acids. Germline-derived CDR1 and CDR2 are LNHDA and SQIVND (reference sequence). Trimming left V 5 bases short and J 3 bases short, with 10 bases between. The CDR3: CASSWTEDTEAFF. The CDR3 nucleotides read TGTGCCAGTAGTTGGACAGAAGACACTGAAGCTTTCTTT. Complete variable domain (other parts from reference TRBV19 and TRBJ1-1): DGGITQSPKYLFRKEGQNVTLSCEQNLNHDAMYWYRQDPGQGLRLIYYSQIVNDFQKGDIAEGYSVSREKKESFPLTVTSAQKNPTAFYLCASSWTEDTEAFFGQGTRLTVV.

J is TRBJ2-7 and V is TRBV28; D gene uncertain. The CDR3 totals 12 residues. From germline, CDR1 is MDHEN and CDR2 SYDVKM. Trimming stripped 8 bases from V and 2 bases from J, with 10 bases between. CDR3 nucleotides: TGTGCCAGCTCTATGAGACCCTACGAGCAGTACTTC. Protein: CASSMRPYEQYF.

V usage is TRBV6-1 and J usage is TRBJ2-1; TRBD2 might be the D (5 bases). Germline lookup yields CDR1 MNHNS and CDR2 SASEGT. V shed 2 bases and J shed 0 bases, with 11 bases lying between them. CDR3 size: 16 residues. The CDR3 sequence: CASSESRLLSYNEQFF. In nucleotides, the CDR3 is TGTGCCAGCAGTGAATCCAGACTACTCTCCTACAATGAGCAGTTCTTC.

This chain's CDR3 is CASSSPTRPGREAEAFF. Written as DNA, the CDR3 is TGTGCCAGCAGCTCCCCCACTCGGCCCGGGCGAGAGGCTGAAGCTTTCTTT. The chain is built from TRBV7-9 and TRBJ1-1, with unresolved D. From germline, CDR1 is SEHNR and CDR2 FQNEAQ (reference sequence). V was trimmed by 4 bases and J by 6 bases, leaving 24 bases between them. The CDR3 contains 17 residues.

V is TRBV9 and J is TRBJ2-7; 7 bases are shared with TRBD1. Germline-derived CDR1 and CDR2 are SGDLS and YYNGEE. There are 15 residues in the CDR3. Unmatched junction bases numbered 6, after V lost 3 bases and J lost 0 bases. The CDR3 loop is CASSGTGWSSYEQYF. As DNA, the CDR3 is TGTGCCAGCAGCGGGACAGGTTGGTCCTCCTACGAGCAGTACTTC.

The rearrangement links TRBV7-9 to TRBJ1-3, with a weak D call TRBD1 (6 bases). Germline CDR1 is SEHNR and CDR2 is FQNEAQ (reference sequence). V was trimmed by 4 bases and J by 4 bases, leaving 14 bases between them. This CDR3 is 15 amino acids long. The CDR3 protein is CASSSDRIGGNTIYF. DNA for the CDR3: TGTGCCAGCAGCTCCGACAGGATTGGCGGAAACACCATATATTTT. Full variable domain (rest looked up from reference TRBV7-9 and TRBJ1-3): DTGVSQNPRHKITKRGQNVTFRCDPISEHNRLYWYRQTLGQGPEFLTYFQNEAQLEKSRLLSDRFSAERPKGSFSTLEIQRTEQGDSAMYLCASSSDRIGGNTIYFGEGSWLTVV.

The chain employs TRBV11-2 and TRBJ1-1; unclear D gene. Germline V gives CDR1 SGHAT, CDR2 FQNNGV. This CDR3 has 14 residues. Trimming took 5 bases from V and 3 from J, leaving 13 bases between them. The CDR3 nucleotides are TGTGCCAGCAGCCGAAACCGGTTGGACACTGAAGCTTTCTTT. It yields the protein CASSRNRLDTEAFF.

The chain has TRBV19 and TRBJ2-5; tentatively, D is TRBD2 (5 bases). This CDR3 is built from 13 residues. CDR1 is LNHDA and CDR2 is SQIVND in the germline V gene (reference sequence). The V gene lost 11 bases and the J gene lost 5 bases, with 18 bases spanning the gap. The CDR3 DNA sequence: TGTGCCTGCCGGAGGAACTCTGGGGAGACCCAGTACTTC. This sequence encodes CACRRNSGETQYF.

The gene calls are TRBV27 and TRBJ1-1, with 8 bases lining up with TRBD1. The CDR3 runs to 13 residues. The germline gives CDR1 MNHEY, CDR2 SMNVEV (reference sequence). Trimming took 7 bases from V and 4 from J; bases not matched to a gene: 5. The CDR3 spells CASTKQGGTEAFF. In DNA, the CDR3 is TGTGCCAGCACCAAACAGGGGGGCACTGAAGCTTTCTTT.

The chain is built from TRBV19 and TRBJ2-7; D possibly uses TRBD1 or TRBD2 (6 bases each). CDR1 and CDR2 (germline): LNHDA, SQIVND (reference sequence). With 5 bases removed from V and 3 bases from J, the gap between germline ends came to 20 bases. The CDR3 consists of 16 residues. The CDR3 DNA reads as TGTGCCAGTAGTCCCATAGGGGGGAACGTTGTCTACGAGCAGTACTTC. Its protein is CASSPIGGNVVYEQYF.

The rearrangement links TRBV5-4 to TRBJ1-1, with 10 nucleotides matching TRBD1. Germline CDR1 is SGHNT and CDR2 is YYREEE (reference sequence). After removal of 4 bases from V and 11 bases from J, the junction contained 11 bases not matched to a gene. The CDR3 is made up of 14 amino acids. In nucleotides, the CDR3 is TGTGCCAGCAGCCTGAACCGACAGGGGGCCATCGCTTTCTTT. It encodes CASSLNRQGAIAFF.